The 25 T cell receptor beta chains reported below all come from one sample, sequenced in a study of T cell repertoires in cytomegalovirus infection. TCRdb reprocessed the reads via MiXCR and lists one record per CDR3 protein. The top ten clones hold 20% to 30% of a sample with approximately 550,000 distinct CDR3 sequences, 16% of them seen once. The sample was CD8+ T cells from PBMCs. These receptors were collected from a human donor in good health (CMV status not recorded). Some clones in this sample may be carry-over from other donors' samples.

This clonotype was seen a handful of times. The CDR3 DNA is TGTGCCAGCAGTTTCCCCGAGGGACTAGCGGGATCTTTGGGTACGCAGTATTTT. This translates into CASSFPEGLAGSLGTQYF. The chain uses TRBV28 and TRBJ2-3; the match to TRBD2 covers 13 bases. This CDR3 is 18 amino acids long. Per germline, CDR1 MDHEN and CDR2 SYDVKM. The V and J ends lost 3 bases and 8 bases, in that order; junction bases with no gene match: 14.

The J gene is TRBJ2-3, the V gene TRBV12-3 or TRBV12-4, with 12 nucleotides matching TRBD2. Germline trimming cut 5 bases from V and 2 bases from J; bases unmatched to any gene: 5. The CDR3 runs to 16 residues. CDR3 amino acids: CASSPTSGGYTDTQYF. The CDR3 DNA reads TGTGCCAGCAGTCCAACTAGCGGGGGGTACACAGATACGCAGTATTTT.

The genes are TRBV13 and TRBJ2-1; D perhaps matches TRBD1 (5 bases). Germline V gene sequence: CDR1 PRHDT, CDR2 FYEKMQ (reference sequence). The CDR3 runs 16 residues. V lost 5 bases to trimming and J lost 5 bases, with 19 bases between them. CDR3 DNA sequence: TGTGCCAGCAGCCCTGATATGGCGTCAGGGAACAATGAGCAGTTCTTC. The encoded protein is CASSPDMASGNNEQFF.

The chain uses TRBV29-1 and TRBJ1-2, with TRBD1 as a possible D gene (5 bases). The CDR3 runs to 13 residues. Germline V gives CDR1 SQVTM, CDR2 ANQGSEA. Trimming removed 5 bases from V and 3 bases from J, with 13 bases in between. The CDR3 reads CSVFRDRDYGYTF. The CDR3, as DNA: TGCAGCGTTTTTCGGGACCGCGACTATGGCTACACCTTC.

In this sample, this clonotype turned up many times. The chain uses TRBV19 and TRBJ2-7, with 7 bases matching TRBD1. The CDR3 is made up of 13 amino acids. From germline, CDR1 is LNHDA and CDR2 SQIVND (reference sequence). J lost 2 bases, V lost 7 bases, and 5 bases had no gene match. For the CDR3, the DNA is TGTGCCAGTATCGGACAGGCCCCCTACGAGCAGTACTTC. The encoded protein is CASIGQAPYEQYF.

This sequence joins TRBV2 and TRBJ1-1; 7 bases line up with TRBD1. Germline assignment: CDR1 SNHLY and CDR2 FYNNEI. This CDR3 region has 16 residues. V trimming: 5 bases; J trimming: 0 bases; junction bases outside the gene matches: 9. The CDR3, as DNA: TGTGCCAGCAGTATGAGACCACAGGGGATGAACACTGAAGCTTTCTTT. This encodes CASSMRPQGMNTEAFF.

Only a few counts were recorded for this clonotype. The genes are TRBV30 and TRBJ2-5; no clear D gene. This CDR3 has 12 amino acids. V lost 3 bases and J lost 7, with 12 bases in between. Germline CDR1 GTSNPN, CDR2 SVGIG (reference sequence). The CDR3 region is CAWRGPIRTQYF. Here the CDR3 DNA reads TGTGCCTGGAGGGGTCCTATTAGGACCCAGTACTTC.

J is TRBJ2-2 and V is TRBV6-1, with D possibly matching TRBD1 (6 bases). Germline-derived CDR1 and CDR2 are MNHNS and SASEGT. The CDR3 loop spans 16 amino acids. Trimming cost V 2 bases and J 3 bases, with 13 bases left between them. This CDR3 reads CASSESWTVDTGELFF. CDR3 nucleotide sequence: TGTGCCAGCAGTGAAAGCTGGACAGTGGACACCGGGGAGCTGTTTTTT.

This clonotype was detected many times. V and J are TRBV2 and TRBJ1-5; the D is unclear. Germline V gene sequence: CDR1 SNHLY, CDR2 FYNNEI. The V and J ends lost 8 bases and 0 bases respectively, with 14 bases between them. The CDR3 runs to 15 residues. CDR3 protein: CASAPLLISNQPQHF. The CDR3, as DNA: TGTGCCAGCGCCCCCCTACTAATTAGCAATCAGCCCCAGCATTTT.

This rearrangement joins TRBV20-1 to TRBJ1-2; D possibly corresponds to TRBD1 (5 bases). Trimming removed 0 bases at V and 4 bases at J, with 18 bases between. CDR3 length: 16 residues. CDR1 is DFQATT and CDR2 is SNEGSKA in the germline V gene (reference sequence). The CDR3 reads CSARDTNRRYFYGYTF. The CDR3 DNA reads TGCAGTGCTAGAGATACGAACAGGCGATATTTCTATGGCTACACCTTC.

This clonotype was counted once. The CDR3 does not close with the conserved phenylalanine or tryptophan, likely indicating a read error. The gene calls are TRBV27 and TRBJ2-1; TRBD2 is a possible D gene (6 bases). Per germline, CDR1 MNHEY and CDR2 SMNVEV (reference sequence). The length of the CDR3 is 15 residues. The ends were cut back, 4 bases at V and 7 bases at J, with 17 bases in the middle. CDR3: CASSSYRGSGNEQFL. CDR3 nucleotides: TGTGCCAGCAGTTCCTATCGGGGGAGCGGTAATGAGCAGTTCTTA.

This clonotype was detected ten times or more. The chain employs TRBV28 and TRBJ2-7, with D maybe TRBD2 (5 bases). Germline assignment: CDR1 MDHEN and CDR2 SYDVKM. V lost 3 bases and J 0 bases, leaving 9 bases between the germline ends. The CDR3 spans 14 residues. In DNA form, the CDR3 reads TGTGCCAGCAGTTTCTTCGGGGACTCCTACGAGCAGTACTTC. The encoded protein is CASSFFGDSYEQYF.

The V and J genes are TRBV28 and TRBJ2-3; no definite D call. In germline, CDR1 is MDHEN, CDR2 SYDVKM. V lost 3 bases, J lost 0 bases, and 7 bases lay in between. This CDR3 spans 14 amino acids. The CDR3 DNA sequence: TGTGCCAGCAGTTTTGACCGAAGCACAGATACGCAGTATTTT. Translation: CASSFDRSTDTQYF. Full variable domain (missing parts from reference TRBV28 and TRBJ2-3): DVKVTQSSRYLVKRTGEKVFLECVQDMDHENMFWYRQDPGLGLRLIYFSYDVKMKEKGDIPEGYSVSREKKERFSLILESASTNQTSMYLCASSFDRSTDTQYFGPGTRLTVL.

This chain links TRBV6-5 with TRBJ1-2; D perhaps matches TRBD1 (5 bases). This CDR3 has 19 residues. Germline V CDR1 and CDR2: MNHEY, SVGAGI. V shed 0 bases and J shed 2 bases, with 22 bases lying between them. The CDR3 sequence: CASSYSDRQIFGTNYGYTF. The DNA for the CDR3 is TGTGCCAGCAGTTACTCCGACAGACAAATCTTCGGGACCAACTATGGCTACACCTTC.

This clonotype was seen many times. The CDR3 here is CASRAPGDYYGYTF. CDR3 nucleotides: TGTGCCAGCAGGGCACCGGGGGACTACTATGGCTACACCTTC. The chain has TRBV12-3 or TRBV12-4 and TRBJ1-2, with D perhaps matching TRBD1 (5 bases). Trimming pared 6 bases from V and 3 bases from J, leaving 14 bases between. This CDR3 contains 14 residues.

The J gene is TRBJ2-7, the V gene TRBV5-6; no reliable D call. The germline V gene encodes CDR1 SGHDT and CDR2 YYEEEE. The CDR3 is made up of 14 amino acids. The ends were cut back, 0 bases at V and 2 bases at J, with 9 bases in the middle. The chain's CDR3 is CASSLGATTYEQYF. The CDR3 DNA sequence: TGTGCCAGCAGCTTGGGGGCTACAACCTACGAGCAGTACTTC.

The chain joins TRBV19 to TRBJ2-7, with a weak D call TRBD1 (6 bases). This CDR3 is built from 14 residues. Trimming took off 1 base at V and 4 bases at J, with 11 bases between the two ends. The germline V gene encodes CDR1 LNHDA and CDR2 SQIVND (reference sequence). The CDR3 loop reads CASSIVGRGYEQYF. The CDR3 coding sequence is TGTGCCAGTAGTATAGTCGGCAGGGGTTACGAGCAGTACTTC. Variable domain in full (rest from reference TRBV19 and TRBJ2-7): DGGITQSPKYLFRKEGQNVTLSCEQNLNHDAMYWYRQDPGQGLRLIYYSQIVNDFQKGDIAEGYSVSREKKESFPLTVTSAQKNPTAFYLCASSIVGRGYEQYFGPGTRLTVT.

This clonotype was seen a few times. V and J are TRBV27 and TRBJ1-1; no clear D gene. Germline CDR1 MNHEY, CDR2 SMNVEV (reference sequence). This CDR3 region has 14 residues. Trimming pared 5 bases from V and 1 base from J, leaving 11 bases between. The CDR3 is CASSLSGKNTEAFF. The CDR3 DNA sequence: TGTGCCAGCAGTCTAAGCGGGAAGAACACTGAAGCTTTCTTT.

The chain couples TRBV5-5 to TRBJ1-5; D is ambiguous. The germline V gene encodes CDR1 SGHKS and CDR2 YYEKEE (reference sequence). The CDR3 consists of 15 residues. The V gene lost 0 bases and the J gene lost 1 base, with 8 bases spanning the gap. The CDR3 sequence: CASSLEERSNQPQHF. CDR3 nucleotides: TGTGCCAGCAGCTTGGAGGAAAGGAGCAATCAGCCCCAGCATTTT.

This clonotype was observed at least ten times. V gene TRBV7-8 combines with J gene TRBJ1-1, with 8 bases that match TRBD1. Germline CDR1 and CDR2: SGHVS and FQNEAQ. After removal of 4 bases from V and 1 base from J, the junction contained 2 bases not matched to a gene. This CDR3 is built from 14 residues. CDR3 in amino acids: CASSSDRENTEAFF. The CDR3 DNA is TGTGCCAGCAGCTCGGACAGGGAGAACACTGAAGCTTTCTTT.

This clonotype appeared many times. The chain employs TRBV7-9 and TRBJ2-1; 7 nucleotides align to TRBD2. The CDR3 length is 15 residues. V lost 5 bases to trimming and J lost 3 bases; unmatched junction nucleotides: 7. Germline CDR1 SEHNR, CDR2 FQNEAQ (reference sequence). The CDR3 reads CASSPWKRGYNEQFF. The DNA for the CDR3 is TGTGCCAGCAGCCCCTGGAAGCGGGGCTACAATGAGCAGTTCTTC.

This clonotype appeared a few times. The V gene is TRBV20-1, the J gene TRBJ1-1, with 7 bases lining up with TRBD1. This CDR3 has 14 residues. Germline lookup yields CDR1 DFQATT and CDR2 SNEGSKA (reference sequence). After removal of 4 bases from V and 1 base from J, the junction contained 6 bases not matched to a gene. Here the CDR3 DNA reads TGCAGTGCTATTCCGGGACAGACGAACACTGAAGCTTTCTTT. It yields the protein CSAIPGQTNTEAFF.

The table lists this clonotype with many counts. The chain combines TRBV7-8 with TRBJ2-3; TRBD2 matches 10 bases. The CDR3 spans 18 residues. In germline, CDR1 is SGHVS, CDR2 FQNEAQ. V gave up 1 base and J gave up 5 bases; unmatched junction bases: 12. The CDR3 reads CASSLEAPSGSKLDTQYF. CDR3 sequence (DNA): TGTGCCAGCAGCTTAGAGGCTCCTAGCGGGAGTAAGTTAGATACGCAGTATTTT.

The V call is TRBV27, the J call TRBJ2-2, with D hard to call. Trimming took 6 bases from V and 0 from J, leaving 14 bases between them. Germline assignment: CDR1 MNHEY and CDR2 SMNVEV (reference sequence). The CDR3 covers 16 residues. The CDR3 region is CASRPSEGPNTGELFF. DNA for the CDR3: TGTGCCAGCAGGCCATCCGAAGGCCCGAACACCGGGGAGCTGTTTTTT.

The CDR3 DNA reads as TGTGCCAGCGCAACTGAAGCTTTCTTT. Encoded protein: CASATEAFF. The chain recombines TRBV2 with TRBJ1-1; D is ambiguous. From germline, CDR1 is SNHLY and CDR2 FYNNEI. V lost 8 bases and J 5 bases, leaving 3 bases between the germline ends. The CDR3 is made up of 9 amino acids.